One sample yielded the 30 T cell receptor beta chains listed below, sequenced in a study of identical twins. TCRdb independently ran MiXCR on the 5' RACE reads; one entry per CDR3 protein. The data hold some 630,000 distinct CDR3 sequences, with just over 7% observed a single time. The sample also formed part of further work on yellow fever vaccine responses in identical twins.

The sequenced sample consisted of PBMCs. These receptors were taken from a woman aged 18 to 35 in good health.

The CDR3 spells CASSLDQGGYTF. CDR3 coding DNA: TGCGCCAGCAGCTTGGATCAAGGAGGCTACACCTTC. The V and J genes are TRBV5-1 and TRBJ1-2; the D is unclear. The CDR3 spans 12 residues. Trimming took 0 bases from V and 8 from J, leaving 8 bases between them. Germline assignment: CDR1 SGHRS and CDR2 YFSETQ.

This clonotype appeared a few times. The chain joins TRBV12-5 to TRBJ2-5, with a possible D match to TRBD2 (6 bases). CDR1 and CDR2 from the germline V gene are LGHNT and FRNRAP. The CDR3 covers 14 residues. V lost 0 bases and J 5 bases, leaving 10 bases between the germline ends. The CDR3 loop is CASGLVGGKETQYF. The CDR3 DNA is TGTGCTAGTGGTTTGGTGGGCGGGAAGGAGACCCAGTACTTC.

In its sample, this clonotype was seen many times. The chain joins TRBV10-3 to TRBJ1-1; tentatively, D is TRBD1 (5 bases). The CDR3 runs 13 residues. V was shortened by 5 bases and J by 3 bases, with 10 bases between the two germline ends. Looked up from germline, CDR1 is ENHRY and CDR2 is SYGVKD. The CDR3 sequence is CAISLTGDTEAFF. CDR3 bases: TGTGCCATCAGTCTCACGGGGGACACTGAAGCTTTCTTT.

This clonotype was counted ten times or more. The chain has TRBV7-6 and TRBJ2-1, with D perhaps matching TRBD1 (6 bases). Per germline, CDR1 SGHVS and CDR2 FNYEAQ. Trimming cost V 5 bases and J 5 bases, with 19 bases left between them. This CDR3 has 16 amino acids. CDR3 nucleotides: TGTGCCAGCAGCATGGCCGGGACAAAGGTAAACAATGAGCAGTTCTTC. Translating it yields CASSMAGTKVNNEQFF.

The chain uses TRBV10-3 and TRBJ1-1; D is unclear. V lost 6 bases and J lost 0, with 14 bases in between. CDR3 length: 15 residues. Looked up from germline, CDR1 is ENHRY and CDR2 is SYGVKD. The CDR3 sequence is CAIRPLAPLNTEAFF. The DNA of the CDR3 is TGTGCCATCAGGCCTCTGGCGCCACTGAACACTGAAGCTTTCTTT.

The chain employs TRBV5-5 and TRBJ1-2; 7 bases match TRBD1. The CDR3 covers 15 residues. The V and J ends lost 5 bases and 1 base, in that order; junction bases with no gene match: 8. CDR1 and CDR2 (germline): SGHKS, YYEKEE (reference sequence). CDR3 in DNA: TGTGCCAGCAGGCCCCGGGACAGAGATAACTATGGCTACACCTTC. Its protein is CASRPRDRDNYGYTF.

This chain joins TRBV4-1 and TRBJ1-2; 7 bases agree with TRBD1. Unmatched junction bases numbered 5, after V lost 2 bases and J lost 2 bases. Germline values: CDR1 MGHRA, CDR2 YSYEKL. The CDR3 has 15 residues. Here the CDR3 reads CASSQPSTGNYGYTF. CDR3 DNA: TGCGCCAGCAGCCAACCGTCGACAGGGAACTATGGCTACACCTTC.

V usage is TRBV5-1 and J usage is TRBJ2-1; 13 bases align to TRBD2. Germline V gene lookup returns CDR1 SGHRS and CDR2 YFSETQ. The CDR3 totals 17 residues. Trimming took 3 bases from V and 6 from J; bases not matched to a gene: 9. DNA of the CDR3: TGCGCCAGCAGCTACGGGACTAGCGGGGCCAAGGCCAATGAGCAGTTCTTC. It specifies CASSYGTSGAKANEQFF.

This clonotype was seen a few times. The gene calls are TRBV20-1 and TRBJ2-1; 8 nucleotides line up with TRBD2. Trimming at V came to 6 bases and at J to 0 bases, leaving 4 bases not matched to a gene. There are 14 residues in the CDR3. Per the germline V gene, CDR1 is DFQATT and CDR2 is SNEGSKA (reference sequence). DNA for the CDR3: TGCAGTGCGGTCAGCGGGAGCTCCTACAATGAGCAGTTCTTC. Translated, it gives CSAVSGSSYNEQFF.

In this sample, this clonotype turned up many times. This rearrangement joins TRBV28 to TRBJ2-4; D perhaps matches TRBD1 (6 bases). Deletions cut 5 bases from V and 0 bases from J, with 14 bases between. This CDR3 spans 16 amino acids. Germline loops: CDR1 MDHEN, CDR2 SYDVKM. CDR3 loop: CASSEGQPLAKNIQYF. CDR3 bases: TGTGCCAGCAGTGAGGGACAACCCCTAGCCAAAAACATTCAGTACTTC.

The V and J genes are TRBV7-2 and TRBJ2-1, with D maybe TRBD2 (5 bases). Trimming removed 1 base from V and 3 bases from J, with 13 bases in between. Germline V gene lookup returns CDR1 SGHTA and CDR2 FQGNSA. This CDR3 spans 16 amino acids. CDR3 protein: CASSLVVLAFYNEQFF. The CDR3 region has the DNA TGTGCCAGCAGCTTAGTCGTCCTAGCCTTCTACAATGAGCAGTTCTTC. Full variable domain (rest looked up from reference TRBV7-2 and TRBJ2-1): GAGVSQSPSNKVTEKGKDVELRCDPISGHTALYWYRQSLGQGLEFLIYFQGNSAPDKSGLPSDRFSAERTGGSVSTLTIQRTQQEDSAVYLCASSLVVLAFYNEQFFGPGTRLTVL.

The rearrangement joins TRBV7-2 to TRBJ2-2; perhaps TRBD2 as D (6 bases). CDR1 and CDR2 from the germline V gene are SGHTA and FQGNSA. The CDR3 is made up of 15 amino acids. V lost 3 bases and J lost 4, with 12 bases in between. CDR3 sequence reads: CASSFRGSGTGELFF. Here the CDR3 DNA reads TGTGCCAGCAGCTTCCGGGGGTCTGGCACCGGGGAGCTGTTTTTT.

This clonotype has at least ten counts. The genes are TRBV5-1 and TRBJ1-6, with 9 bases aligning to TRBD1. V was pared by 4 bases and J by 9 bases, with 8 bases of the junction left unmatched. CDR1 is SGHRS, CDR2 YFSETQ, per germline. The CDR3 has 15 residues. As DNA, the CDR3 is TGCGCCAGCAGCATCTCCGGGACAGGGATTTCACCCCTCCACTTT. Translating it yields CASSISGTGISPLHF.

The V and J genes are TRBV5-6 and TRBJ2-1, with D unclear. The V gene lost 0 bases and the J gene lost 8 bases, with 6 bases spanning the gap. CDR1 and CDR2 (germline): SGHDT, YYEEEE. The length of the CDR3 is 12 residues. The chain's CDR3 is CASSLVTDEQFF. CDR3 DNA sequence: TGTGCCAGCAGCTTGGTCACTGATGAGCAGTTCTTC.

The rearrangement uses TRBV29-1 and TRBJ2-7, with 11 bases identical to TRBD2. V lost 6 bases and J lost 5; bases outside the gene matches: 9. The CDR3 is 14 amino acids. In germline, CDR1 is SQVTM, CDR2 ANQGSEA. CDR3 nucleotides: TGCAGCGTCAAACTAGCGGGAGACAGAAACGAGCAGTACTTC. Protein: CSVKLAGDRNEQYF.

The V gene is TRBV19, the J gene TRBJ1-4, with D perhaps TRBD1 (6 bases). This CDR3 is built from 15 residues. V was pared by 5 bases and J by 3 bases, with 13 bases between. Germline V lookup: CDR1 LNHDA, CDR2 SQIVND (reference sequence). The CDR3 DNA follows: TGTGCCAGTAGTGAACAGGGAACCGCTAATGAAAAACTGTTTTTT. It codes for CASSEQGTANEKLFF.

The chain links TRBV7-8 to TRBJ2-1; D is uncertain. CDR1 is SGHVS, CDR2 FQNEAQ, per germline. Trimming cost V 1 base and J 10 bases, with 14 bases left between them. CDR3 length equals 14 residues. The CDR3 here is CASSLGVYKLEQFF. The CDR3 nucleotides are TGTGCCAGCAGCTTAGGGGTATATAAGTTAGAGCAGTTCTTC.

V is TRBV24-1 and J is TRBJ2-5, with a weak D call TRBD2 (6 bases). Germline-derived CDR1 and CDR2 are KGHDR and SFDVKD. With 0 bases removed from V and 5 bases from J, the gap between germline ends came to 12 bases. The CDR3 is made up of 15 amino acids. CDR3 coding DNA: TGTGCCACCAGTGATTTGGGGACGGGGGTGGAGACCCAGTACTTC. This translates into CATSDLGTGVETQYF.

This chain connects TRBV6-5 to TRBJ2-5; 9 bases are a match to TRBD1. V lost 0 bases to trimming and J lost 4 bases; unmatched junction nucleotides: 6. Germline lookup yields CDR1 MNHEY and CDR2 SVGAGI. The CDR3 contains 16 residues. The CDR3 sequence is CASSYSGGQGGETQYF. CDR3 nucleotide sequence: TGTGCCAGCAGTTACTCAGGGGGACAGGGAGGAGAGACCCAGTACTTC.

The genes are TRBV6-4 and TRBJ2-1; either TRBD1 or TRBD2 may fit D (5 bases each). V lost 8 bases, J lost 0 bases, and 11 bases lay in between. Germline CDR1 and CDR2: MRHNA and SNTAGT. CDR3 length: 14 residues. CDR3 residues: CASRRDHSYNEQFF. The CDR3 nucleotides are TGTGCCAGCCGCAGGGACCACTCCTACAATGAGCAGTTCTTC.

The table lists this clonotype with many counts. CDR3 nucleotides: TGTGCCAGCAGCTTATACAGCCCGAACACTGAAGCTTTCTTT. This codes for CASSLYSPNTEAFF. The V call is TRBV7-9, the J call TRBJ1-1, with D unresolved. This CDR3 is built from 14 residues. Per the germline V gene, CDR1 is SEHNR and CDR2 is FQNEAQ (reference sequence). V gave up 2 bases and J gave up 1 base, with 8 bases separating them.

This clonotype was counted a few times. The J gene is TRBJ2-5, the V gene TRBV29-1, with 12 bases aligning to TRBD2. V was pared by 0 bases and J by 5 bases, with 4 bases of the junction left unmatched. The CDR3 consists of 15 residues. Germline V lookup: CDR1 SQVTM, CDR2 ANQGSEA. The CDR3 coding sequence is TGCAGCGTTGAAGAGACTAGCGGGAGCGGGGAGACCCAGTACTTC. Its protein product is CSVEETSGSGETQYF. Full variable domain (rest looked up from reference TRBV29-1 and TRBJ2-5): SAVISQKPSRDICQRGTSLTIQCQVDSQVTMMFWYRQQPGQSLTLIATANQGSEATYESGFVIDKFPISRPNLTFSTLTVSNMSPEDSSIYLCSVEETSGSGETQYFGPGTRLLVL.

This clonotype came up many times. This chain uses TRBV29-1 with TRBJ2-7, with D maybe TRBD2 (6 bases). The CDR3 runs to 13 residues. Trimming shortened V by 3 bases and J by 2 bases, and 11 bases separated the two germline ends. Germline V gene data show CDR1 as SQVTM and CDR2 as ANQGSEA. The chain's CDR3 is CSVDGGTTYEQYF. The DNA for the CDR3 is TGCAGCGTTGACGGGGGAACCACCTACGAGCAGTACTTC.

This clonotype was observed many times. This chain connects TRBV6-1 to TRBJ1-5, with D perhaps TRBD1 (5 bases). This CDR3 contains 13 residues. Trimming removed 8 bases from V and 0 bases from J, with 8 bases in between. Germline CDR1 reads MNHNS; CDR2 reads SASEGT. In nucleotides, the CDR3 is TGTGCCAGCGCTGACAGTAGCAATCAGCCCCAGCATTTT. Translating it yields CASADSSNQPQHF.

CDR3: CASSETEKDPGTSGSREQYF. The CDR3 bases are TGCGCCAGCAGTGAGACTGAAAAGGATCCAGGGACTAGCGGCTCGCGGGAGCAGTACTTC. The chain carries TRBV10-2 and TRBJ2-7; 11 bases map to TRBD2. V gave up 2 bases and J gave up 7 bases; unmatched junction bases: 22. Per germline, CDR1 WSHSY and CDR2 SAAADI. The CDR3 has 20 amino acids.

The chain recombines TRBV12-3 or TRBV12-4 with TRBJ2-2; maybe TRBD1 (7 bases). This CDR3 has 14 residues. V lost 4 bases, J lost 6 bases, and 12 bases lay in between. This CDR3 reads CASSYQGGPGELFF. CDR3 DNA sequence: TGTGCCAGCAGTTACCAGGGGGGCCCCGGGGAGCTGTTTTTT.

CDR3 protein: CAISRGDQPQHF. The CDR3 DNA follows: TGTGCCATCAGCCGGGGGGACCAGCCCCAGCATTTT. This chain uses TRBV10-3 with TRBJ1-5; D is possibly TRBD1 (5 bases). Germline V gene sequence: CDR1 ENHRY, CDR2 SYGVKD. This CDR3 spans 12 amino acids. Deletions cut 6 bases from V and 7 bases from J, with 10 bases between.

This clonotype was found a few times. V usage is TRBV7-9 and J usage is TRBJ2-3; D gene unclear. The V end was cut by 5 bases, the J end by 2 bases, with 8 bases between. CDR1 is SEHNR, CDR2 FQNEAQ, per germline (reference sequence). This CDR3 has 13 residues. DNA for the CDR3: TGTGCCAGCAGCCCCCTATACACAGATACGCAGTATTTT. Translation gives CASSPLYTDTQYF.

There are many counts of this clonotype. J is TRBJ2-7 and V is TRBV29-1; TRBD2 agrees at 7 bases. The germline V gene encodes CDR1 SQVTM and CDR2 ANQGSEA. The V and J ends lost 6 bases and 4 bases, in that order; junction bases with no gene match: 12. The CDR3 is made up of 14 amino acids. CDR3: CSVSSGWINYEQYF. CDR3 nucleotide sequence: TGCAGCGTCTCTAGCGGCTGGATTAATTACGAGCAGTACTTC.

The chain has TRBV19 and TRBJ2-3; no reliable D call. V gave up 1 base and J gave up 2 bases, with 7 bases separating them. The CDR3 is 14 amino acids. Germline V gene lookup returns CDR1 LNHDA and CDR2 SQIVND (reference sequence). For the CDR3, the DNA is TGTGCCAGTAGTATAGGGGTAGTCACAGATACGCAGTATTTT. Amino acid sequence: CASSIGVVTDTQYF. Variable domain in full (rest from reference TRBV19 and TRBJ2-3): DGGITQSPKYLFRKEGQNVTLSCEQNLNHDAMYWYRQDPGQGLRLIYYSQIVNDFQKGDIAEGYSVSREKKESFPLTVTSAQKNPTAFYLCASSIGVVTDTQYFGPGTRLTVL.